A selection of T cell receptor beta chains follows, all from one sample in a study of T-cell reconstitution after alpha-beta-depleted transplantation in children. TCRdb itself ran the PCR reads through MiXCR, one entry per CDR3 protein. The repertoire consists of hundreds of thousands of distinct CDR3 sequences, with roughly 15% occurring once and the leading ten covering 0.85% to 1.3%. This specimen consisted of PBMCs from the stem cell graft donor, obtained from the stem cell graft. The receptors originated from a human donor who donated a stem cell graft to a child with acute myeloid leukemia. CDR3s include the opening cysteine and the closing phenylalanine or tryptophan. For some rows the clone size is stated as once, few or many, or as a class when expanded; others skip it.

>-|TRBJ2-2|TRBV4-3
CASSQDFRVTGELFF
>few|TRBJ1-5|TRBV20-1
CSADGGGGFDQPQHF
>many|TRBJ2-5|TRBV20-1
CSAKARTGRGQETQYF
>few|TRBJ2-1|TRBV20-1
CSARAQGWFNEQFF
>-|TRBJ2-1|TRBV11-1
CASSLPTSVSYNEQFF
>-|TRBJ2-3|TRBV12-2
CASRLAERGASTDTQYF
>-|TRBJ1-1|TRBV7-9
CASSSPPAGVMNTEAFF
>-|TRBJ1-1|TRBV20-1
CSAPEGGGAFF
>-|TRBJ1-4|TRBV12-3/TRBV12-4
CASSWQGSTNEKLFF
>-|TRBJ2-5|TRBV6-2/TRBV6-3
CASSYGTARAETQYF
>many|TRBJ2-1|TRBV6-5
CASSYNPPGQANNEQFF
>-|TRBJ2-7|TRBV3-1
CASSQPAGGRESGEQYF
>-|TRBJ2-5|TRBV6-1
CASSSGTSGGETQYF
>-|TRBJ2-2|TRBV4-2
CASSKPVHTGELFF
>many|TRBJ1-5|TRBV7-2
CASSLGGYRFKQPQHF
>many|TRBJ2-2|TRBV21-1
CASSPAVNTGELFF
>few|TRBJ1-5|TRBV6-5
CASSSQGPNSNQPQHF
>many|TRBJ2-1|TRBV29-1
CSVGSGAGQFF
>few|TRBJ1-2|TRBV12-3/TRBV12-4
CASSSYRGYGYTF
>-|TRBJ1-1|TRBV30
CAWSVRGGTEAFF